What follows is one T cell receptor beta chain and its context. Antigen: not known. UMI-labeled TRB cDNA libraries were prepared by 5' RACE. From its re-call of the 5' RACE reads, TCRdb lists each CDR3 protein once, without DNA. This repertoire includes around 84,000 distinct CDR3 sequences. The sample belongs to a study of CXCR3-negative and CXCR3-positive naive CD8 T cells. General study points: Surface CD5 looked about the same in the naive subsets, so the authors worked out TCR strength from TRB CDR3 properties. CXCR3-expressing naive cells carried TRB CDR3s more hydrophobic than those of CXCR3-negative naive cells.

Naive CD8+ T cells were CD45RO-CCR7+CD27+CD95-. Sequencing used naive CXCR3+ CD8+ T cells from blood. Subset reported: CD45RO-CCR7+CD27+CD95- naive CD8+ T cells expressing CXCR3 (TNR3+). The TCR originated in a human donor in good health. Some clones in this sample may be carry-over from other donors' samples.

The CDR3: CSVLDTGGEQYF. The rearrangement joins TRBV29-1 to TRBJ2-7; TCRdb's D gene call, TRBD1, goes unchecked for lack of DNA. The CDR3 spans 12 residues. Germline assignment: CDR1 SQVTM and CDR2 ANQGSEA.